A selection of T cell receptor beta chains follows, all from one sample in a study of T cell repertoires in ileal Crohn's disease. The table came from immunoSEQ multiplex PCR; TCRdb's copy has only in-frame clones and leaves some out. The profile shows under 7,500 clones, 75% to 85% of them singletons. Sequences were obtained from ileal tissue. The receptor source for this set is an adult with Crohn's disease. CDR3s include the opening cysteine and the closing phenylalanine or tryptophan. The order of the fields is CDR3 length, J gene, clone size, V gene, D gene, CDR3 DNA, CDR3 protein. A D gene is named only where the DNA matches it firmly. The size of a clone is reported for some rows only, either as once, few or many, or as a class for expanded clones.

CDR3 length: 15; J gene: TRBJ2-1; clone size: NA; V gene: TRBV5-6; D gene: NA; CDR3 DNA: TGTGCCAGCAGCTTGGGTCCGCAGGGTTACAATGAGCAGTTCTTC; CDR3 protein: CASSLGPQGYNEQFF
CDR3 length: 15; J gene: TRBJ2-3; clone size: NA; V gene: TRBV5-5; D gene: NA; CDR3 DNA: TGTGCCAGCGCGTCGTCACTAGCATTTCCAGATACGCAGTATTTT; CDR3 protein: CASASSLAFPDTQYF
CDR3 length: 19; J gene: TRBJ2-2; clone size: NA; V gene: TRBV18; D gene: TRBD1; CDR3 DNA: TGTGCCAGCTCACTCACTACAGGACAGGGTCGATCGAGCACCGGGGAGCTGTTTTTT; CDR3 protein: CASSLTTGQGRSSTGELFF
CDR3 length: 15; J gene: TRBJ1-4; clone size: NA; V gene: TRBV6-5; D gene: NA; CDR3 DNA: TGTGCCAGCAGTTACAGCCAGGGGACTAATGAAAAACTGTTTTTT; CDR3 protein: CASSYSQGTNEKLFF
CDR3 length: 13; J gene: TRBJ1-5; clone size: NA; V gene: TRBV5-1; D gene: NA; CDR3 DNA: TGCGCCAGCAGCTGGTATAGCAATCAGCCCCAGCATTTT; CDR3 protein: CASSWYSNQPQHF
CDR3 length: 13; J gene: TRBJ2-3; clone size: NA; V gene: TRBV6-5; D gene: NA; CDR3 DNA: TGTGCCAGCACCTCCCATAGGGGCGATACGCAGTATTTT; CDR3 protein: CASTSHRGDTQYF
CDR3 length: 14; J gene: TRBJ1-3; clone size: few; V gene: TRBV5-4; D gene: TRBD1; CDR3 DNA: TGTGCCAGCAGCTTGGGGACAGGGGGAAACACCATATATTTT; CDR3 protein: CASSLGTGGNTIYF
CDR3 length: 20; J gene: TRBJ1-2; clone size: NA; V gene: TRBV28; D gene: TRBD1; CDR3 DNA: TGTGCCAGCAGTTTATGGAAGAGGTACTCTCGGGACAGGGGAGAATATGGCTACACCTTC; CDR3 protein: CASSLWKRYSRDRGEYGYTF
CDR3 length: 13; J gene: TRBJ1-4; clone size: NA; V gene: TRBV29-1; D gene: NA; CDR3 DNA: TGCAGCGTTCACCAGGGGTCTAATGAAAAACTGTTTTTT; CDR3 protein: CSVHQGSNEKLFF
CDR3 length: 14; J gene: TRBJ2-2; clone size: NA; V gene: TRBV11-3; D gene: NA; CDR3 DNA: TGTGCCAGCAGCTTAGCCGAGAACACCGGGGAGCTGTTTTTT; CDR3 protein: CASSLAENTGELFF
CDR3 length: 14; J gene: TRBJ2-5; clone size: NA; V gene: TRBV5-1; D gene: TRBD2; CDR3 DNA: TGCGCCAGCAGCTCAGGGACTAATTTAGAGACCCAGTACTTC; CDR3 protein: CASSSGTNLETQYF
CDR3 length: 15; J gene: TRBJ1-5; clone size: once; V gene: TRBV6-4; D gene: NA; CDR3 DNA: TGTGCCAGCAGTGCAGAGGACGGCCACAATCAGCCCCAGCATTTT; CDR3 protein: CASSAEDGHNQPQHF
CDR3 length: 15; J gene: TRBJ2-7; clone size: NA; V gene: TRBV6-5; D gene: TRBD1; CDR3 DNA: TGTGCCAGCAGCCCTTTCTCCGGGACAGGGGATGAGCAGTACTTC; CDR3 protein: CASSPFSGTGDEQYF
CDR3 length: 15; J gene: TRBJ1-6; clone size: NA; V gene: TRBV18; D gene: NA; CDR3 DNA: TGTGCCAGCTCACCGGGATCGGGCCCTACCTCACCCCTCCACTTT; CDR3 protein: CASSPGSGPTSPLHF
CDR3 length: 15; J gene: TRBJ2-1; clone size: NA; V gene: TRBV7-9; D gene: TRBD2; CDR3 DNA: TGTGCCAGCAGCTTAGTCGCGGGGGGAAGTGATGAGCAGTTCTTC; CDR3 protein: CASSLVAGGSDEQFF
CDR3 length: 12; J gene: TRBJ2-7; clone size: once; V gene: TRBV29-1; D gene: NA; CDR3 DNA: TGCAGCGTTACAATAGGCTCCTACGAGCAGTACTTC; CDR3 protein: CSVTIGSYEQYF
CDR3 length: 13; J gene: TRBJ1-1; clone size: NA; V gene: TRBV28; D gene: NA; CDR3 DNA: TGTGCCAGCAGCCGAGACAGAAACACTGAAGCTTTCTTT; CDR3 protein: CASSRDRNTEAFF
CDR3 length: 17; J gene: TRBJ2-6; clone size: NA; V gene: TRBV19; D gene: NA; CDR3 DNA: TGTGCCAGTAGTATGAGGAGGGGAAGCTCTGGGGCCAACGTCCTGACTTTC; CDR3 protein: CASSMRRGSSGANVLTF
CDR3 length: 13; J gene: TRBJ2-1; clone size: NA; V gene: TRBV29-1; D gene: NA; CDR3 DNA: TGCAGCGTTCAGGGTGGGAAATACAATGAGCAGTTCTTC; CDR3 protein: CSVQGGKYNEQFF
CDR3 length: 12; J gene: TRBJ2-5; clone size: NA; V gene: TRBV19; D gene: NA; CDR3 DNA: TGTGCCAGTAGTATGTCTGAGGAGACCCAGTACTTC; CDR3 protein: CASSMSEETQYF
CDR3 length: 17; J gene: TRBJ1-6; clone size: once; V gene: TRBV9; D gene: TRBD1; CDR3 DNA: TGTGCCAGCAGCGTAGGGACAGGGGGTGACTATAATTCACCCCTCCACTTT; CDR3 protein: CASSVGTGGDYNSPLHF
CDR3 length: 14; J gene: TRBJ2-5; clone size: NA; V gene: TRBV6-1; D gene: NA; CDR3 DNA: TGTGCCAGCAGGCCCCGGGGAGTCCAAGAGACCCAGTACTTC; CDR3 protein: CASRPRGVQETQYF
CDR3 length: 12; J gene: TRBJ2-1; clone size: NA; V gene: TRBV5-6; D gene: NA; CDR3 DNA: TGTGCCAGCAGCTTGGCCGGGGATGAGCAGTTCTTC; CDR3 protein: CASSLAGDEQFF
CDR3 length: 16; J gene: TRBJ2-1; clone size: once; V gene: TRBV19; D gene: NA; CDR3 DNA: TGTGCCAGTATGGGTTGGGGGATTAGTTCCTACAATGAGCAGTTCTTC; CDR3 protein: CASMGWGISSYNEQFF
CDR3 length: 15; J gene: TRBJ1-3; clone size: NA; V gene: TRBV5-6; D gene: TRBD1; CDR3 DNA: TGTGCCAGCAGCTTGGGCTACAGGGGCGGAAACACCATATATTTT; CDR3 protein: CASSLGYRGGNTIYF
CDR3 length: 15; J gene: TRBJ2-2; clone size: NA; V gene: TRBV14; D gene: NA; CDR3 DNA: TGTGCCAGCAGCCTACAGGGCCCGAACACCGGGGAGCTGTTTTTT; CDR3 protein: CASSLQGPNTGELFF